This entry concerns a single T cell receptor beta chain. TCRdb called the 5' RACE reads again in MiXCR, with one record for every CDR3 protein. The repertoire includes around 300,000 distinct CDR3 sequences, approximately 15% of them detected once, and about 20% sits in the top ten. Germline V CDR1 and CDR2: SGHRS, YFSETQ. This CDR3 has 14 amino acids. The ends lost 2 bases at V and 4 bases at J; junction bases unmatched: 2. This record belongs to a study of T-cell memory formation after mild COVID-19. The specimen was PBMCs or a T cell subset sorted from them (not recorded which). This receptor was taken from a man aged 18 to 29 who had mild COVID-19 (a few samples of this study predate the infection). Cell type and time point are not known. This chain joins TRBV5-1 and TRBJ1-4; 7 bases line up with TRBD1. The CDR3 region is CASSFGTDNEKLFF. The CDR3 DNA is TGCGCCAGCAGCTTCGGGACAGATAATGAAAAACTGTTTTTT.